Following are 8 T cell receptor beta chains from one sample sequenced in a study of Ad26.COV2.S vaccination and SARS-CoV-2 variants. Treatment: around 19 received Ad26.COV2.S at low or high dose, single or two shots; about 5 received placebo; per-sample allocation not given. After the first vaccine or placebo injection, samples were drawn on day 63. The repertoire was sequenced with immunoSEQ multiplex PCR; TCRdb's copy has only in-frame clones and lacks some. The sample includes roughly 400,000 clones, roughly 90% of them seen just once. The sample was peripheral blood, taken in a trial of Ad26.COV2.S vaccine versus placebo. The receptor set was obtained from a person aged 18-65 years who received the Ad26.COV2.S COVID-19 vaccine or a placebo.

The V call is TRBV6-5, the J call TRBJ1-2; D not certain. Germline V gene sequence: CDR1 MNHEY, CDR2 SVGAGI. The CDR3 covers 12 residues. V was clipped by 6 bases and J by 1 base, with 6 bases between them. The CDR3 here is CASSRVNYGYTF. In DNA, the CDR3 is TGTGCCAGCAGCCGGGTTAACTATGGCTACACCTTC.

The rearrangement uses TRBV7-2 and TRBJ2-6; D possibly corresponds to TRBD2 (6 bases). The CDR3 spans 18 residues. Between the trimmed V and J ends, which lost 1 base and 0 bases, there was a span of 13 bases. Germline V gene lookup returns CDR1 SGHTA and CDR2 FQGNSA. CDR3 coding DNA: TGTGCCAGCAGCTTAGTGGCGGGACTGAGCTCTGGGGCCAACGTCCTGACTTTC. This sequence encodes CASSLVAGLSSGANVLTF.

The chain couples TRBV24-1 to TRBJ2-7; possible D gene TRBD1, 5 bases. CDR1 is KGHDR and CDR2 is SFDVKD in the germline V gene. This CDR3 contains 17 residues. The V end lost 6 bases, the J end lost 3 bases, and 23 bases lay between the germline ends. CDR3 loop: CATSSSVQAGHFYEQYF. The CDR3 bases are TGTGCCACCAGTAGTTCCGTTCAGGCAGGACACTTCTACGAGCAGTACTTC.

The chain employs TRBV15 and TRBJ2-1; tentative D call: TRBD2 (6 bases). The germline gives CDR1 LNHNV, CDR2 YYDKDF (reference sequence). Trimming left V 1 base short and J 10 bases short, with 17 bases between. This CDR3 is built from 15 residues. The CDR3 reads CATSRAEGFRREQFF. DNA of the CDR3: TGTGCCACCAGCAGAGCGGAGGGGTTCCGGAGGGAGCAGTTCTTC.

The V gene is TRBV18, the J gene TRBJ1-1, with D unresolved. Per germline, CDR1 KGHSH and CDR2 LQKENI. This CDR3 spans 16 amino acids. V shed 4 bases and J shed 8 bases, with 23 bases lying between them. The CDR3 bases are TGTGCCAGCTCACAGACCCGGGCCAGGAGGAATTCGGAAGCTTTCTTT. As protein: CASSQTRARRNSEAFF.

The chain uses TRBV28 and TRBJ2-5; D perhaps matches TRBD1 (6 bases). The germline V gene has CDR1 MDHEN and CDR2 SYDVKM. Trimming stripped 3 bases from V and 5 bases from J, with 16 bases between. The CDR3 consists of 15 residues. CDR3 protein: CASSFPGAGAETQYF. DNA of the CDR3: TGTGCCAGCAGTTTCCCAGGGGCCGGAGCGGAGACCCAGTACTTC.

V usage is TRBV5-8 and J usage is TRBJ2-7; D may correspond to TRBD1 or TRBD2 (5 bases each). This CDR3 region has 16 residues. V lost 1 base to trimming and J lost 3 bases, with 17 bases between them. Germline V gene lookup returns CDR1 SGHTS and CDR2 YDEGEE. The CDR3 nucleotides read TGTGCCAGCAGCTTGAGTACCGGGACCTCAAACTACGAGCAGTACTTC. It translates to CASSLSTGTSNYEQYF. Based on the CDR3 plus reference TRBV5-8 and TRBJ2-7, the full variable domain is EAGVTQSPTHLIKTRGQQATLRCSPISGHTSVYWYQQALGLGLQFLLWYDEGEERNRGNFPPRFSGRQFPNYSSELNVNALELEDSALYLCASSLSTGTSNYEQYFGPGTRLTVT.

The V gene is TRBV25-1, the J gene TRBJ1-5; maybe TRBD1 (6 bases). The V and J ends lost 3 bases and 7 bases respectively, with 13 bases between them. The CDR3 consists of 14 residues. The germline gives CDR1 MGHDK, CDR2 SYGVNS. Here the CDR3 DNA reads TGTGCCAGCAGTGAGCAGGGGTTGTGGCAGCCCCAGCATTTT. This gives the protein CASSEQGLWQPQHF.